The 12 T cell receptor beta chains reported below all come from one sample, sequenced in a study of cytomegalovirus exposure and HLA in healthy donors. The PCR was carried out with 60 Vbeta primers and 13 Jbeta primers. Produced via immunoSEQ multiplex PCR; TCRdb's table is partial and in-frame only. Recorded for this sample: 130,000 or so clones. The sample comprised PBMCs. These receptor sequences come from a middle-aged woman in good health and CMV-seronegative.

The chain is built from TRBV4-3 and TRBJ1-6; D gene unclear. V gave up 4 bases and J gave up 0 bases, with 10 bases separating them. This CDR3 has 16 residues. Looked up from germline, CDR1 is LGHNA and CDR2 is YSLEER. DNA for the CDR3: TGCGCCAGCAGCCTAGTGGGCAGCTCCTATAATTCACCCCTCCACTTT. This sequence encodes CASSLVGSSYNSPLHF.

This chain joins TRBV5-1 and TRBJ1-2, with D maybe TRBD1 (5 bases). Germline assignment: CDR1 SGHRS and CDR2 YFSETQ. The CDR3 consists of 16 residues. Deletions cut 1 base from V and 4 bases from J, with 17 bases between. Here the CDR3 DNA reads TGCGCCAGCAGCTTGAGCGGGGGAGTTGAGGGCTATGGCTACACCTTC. It translates to CASSLSGGVEGYGYTF.

The V gene is TRBV5-5, the J gene TRBJ2-5, with D possibly TRBD2 on 7 matching bases. V was clipped by 0 bases and J by 3 bases, with 12 bases between them. The CDR3 contains 15 residues. The V gene's germline CDR1 is SGHKS and CDR2 YYEKEE (reference sequence). CDR3 residues: CASSLATGREETQYF. CDR3 in DNA: TGTGCCAGCAGCTTGGCCACAGGGAGGGAAGAGACCCAGTACTTC.

The gene calls are TRBV7-3 and TRBJ1-1; weak D call: TRBD1 (5 bases). Deletions cut 0 bases from V and 8 bases from J, with 7 bases between. Per the germline V gene, CDR1 is SGHTA and CDR2 is FQGTGA. The CDR3 contains 12 residues. The CDR3 loop reads CASSLTGVEAFF. CDR3 nucleotide sequence: TGTGCCAGCAGCTTAACAGGGGTAGAAGCTTTCTTT.

The chain employs TRBV19 and TRBJ1-2, with a tentative D call TRBD1 (6 bases). This CDR3 spans 13 amino acids. The germline V and J ends were trimmed by 3 bases and 4 bases, with 9 bases remaining between them. CDR1 is LNHDA and CDR2 is SQIVND in the germline V gene (reference sequence). The CDR3 region is CASSISGVYGYTF. CDR3 in DNA: TGTGCCAGTAGTATCTCAGGGGTCTATGGCTACACCTTC. Drawing the rest from reference TRBV19 and TRBJ1-2, the complete variable domain is DGGITQSPKYLFRKEGQNVTLSCEQNLNHDAMYWYRQDPGQGLRLIYYSQIVNDFQKGDIAEGYSVSREKKESFPLTVTSAQKNPTAFYLCASSISGVYGYTFGSGTRLTVV.

The rearrangement joins TRBV11-2 to TRBJ1-2, with 7 bases identical to TRBD1. The CDR3 spans 14 residues. V dropped 6 bases and J dropped 7; count of bases not matched to a gene: 11. The germline gives CDR1 SGHAT, CDR2 FQNNGV. CDR3: CASSSTGAPIGYTF. The DNA for the CDR3 is TGTGCCAGCAGTTCTACAGGGGCCCCTATTGGCTACACCTTC.

The CDR3 region is CASSFLQDQPQHF. The CDR3 bases are TGTGCCAGCAGTTTCTTACAGGATCAGCCCCAGCATTTT. The chain couples TRBV6-5 to TRBJ1-5; D is perhaps TRBD1 (5 bases). The CDR3 covers 13 residues. V lost 4 bases, J lost 5 bases, and 9 bases lay in between. Germline CDR1 is MNHEY and CDR2 is SVGAGI.

The chain joins TRBV6-1 to TRBJ2-5; TRBD2 agrees at 8 bases. The V and J ends lost 7 bases and 2 bases, in that order; junction bases with no gene match: 6. This CDR3 is 14 amino acids long. CDR1 is MNHNS, CDR2 SASEGT, per germline. The CDR3 DNA reads as TGTGCCAGCACCCGAGCGGGGGAGCAAGAGACCCAGTACTTC. Its protein is CASTRAGEQETQYF.

The chain uses TRBV7-2 and TRBJ1-2, with 8 bases fitting TRBD1. The V gene's germline CDR1 is SGHTA and CDR2 FQGNSA. CDR3 size: 13 residues. V dropped 1 base and J dropped 7; count of bases not matched to a gene: 2. CDR3 coding DNA: TGTGCCAGCAGCTTAGAACAGGGGGGTGGCTACACCTTC. It is translated as CASSLEQGGGYTF.

V is TRBV4-3 and J is TRBJ2-3; 9 nucleotides match TRBD2. V gave up 4 bases and J gave up 3 bases; unmatched junction bases: 11. CDR3 length: 17 residues. The germline CDR1 and CDR2 sequences are LGHNA and YSLEER. The CDR3: CASSRQLRAGGTDTQYF. CDR3 DNA sequence: TGCGCCAGCAGCCGCCAGTTAAGGGCGGGGGGGACAGATACGCAGTATTTT.

The gene calls are TRBV7-8 and TRBJ2-2; a weak D match, TRBD1 (6 bases). From germline, CDR1 is SGHVS and CDR2 FQNEAQ. V was trimmed by 6 bases and J by 0 bases, leaving 14 bases between them. The CDR3 extends over 16 amino acids. Here the CDR3 reads CASSSTTGSNTGELFF. The DNA for the CDR3 is TGTGCCAGCAGTTCAACTACAGGGTCGAACACCGGGGAGCTGTTTTTT.

Worth noting for this clone: Distinct nucleotide sequences in the sample also encode this CDR3. The J gene is TRBJ2-7, the V gene TRBV28, with D perhaps TRBD1 (7 bases). V was trimmed by 3 bases and J by 5 bases, leaving 14 bases between them. This CDR3 is 14 amino acids long. CDR1 MDHEN and CDR2 SYDVKM come from the germline V gene. The CDR3 loop is CASSFSGGRNEQYV. The CDR3 bases are TGTGCCAGCAGTTTCTCAGGGGGGAGGAACGAGCAGTACGTC.